This TCR beta chain emerged from a study of neoadjuvant anti-PD-1 for oral cavity cancer. Patients had newly diagnosed, untreated stage II-IVA oral cavity squamous cell carcinoma. This table comes from immunoSEQ multiplex PCR, and its TCRdb copy is limited to in-frame clones, with some not included. The sample includes about 72,000 clones, 83% of them seen just once. Per germline, CDR1 SGHNT and CDR2 YYREEE (reference sequence). The CDR3 contains 12 residues. After removal of 4 bases from V and 4 bases from J, the junction contained 2 bases not matched to a gene. The V gene is TRBV5-4, the J gene TRBJ2-7, with TRBD2 matching 7 bases. The input for sequencing was PBMCs, taken before nivolumab (anti-PD-1) treatment. The source is a person aged 35-79 years with oral cavity squamous cell carcinoma. This CDR3 is CASSPGGYEQYF. CDR3 nucleotide sequence: TGTGCCAGCAGCCCCGGGGGGTACGAGCAGTACTTC.